This passage covers 15 T cell receptor beta chains from one sample sequenced in a study of T cell repertoires in cytomegalovirus infection. TCRdb analysed the reads with MiXCR anew, one entry per CDR3 protein. The top ten clones hold about 81% of a sample with 110,000 or so distinct CDR3 sequences, 29% of them seen once. No antigen is known for these receptors. Sequences were derived from CD8+ T cells from cultured PBMCs, sampled from culture after CMV antigen stimulation. All receptors come from a human donor in good health (CMV status not recorded). Some clones in this sample may be carry-over from other donors' samples.

This clonotype came up a few times. The V and J genes are TRBV27 and TRBJ2-3; TRBD2 matches 8 bases. V gave up 5 bases and J gave up 2 bases; unmatched junction bases: 6. The CDR3 spans 15 residues. Germline loops: CDR1 MNHEY, CDR2 SMNVEV (reference sequence). CDR3 amino acids: CASSPLGGDTDTQYF. For the CDR3, the DNA is TGTGCCAGCAGTCCCCTCGGGGGGGACACAGATACGCAGTATTTT.

V gene TRBV30 combines with J gene TRBJ1-2, with 9 bases that match TRBD1. Trimming took 5 bases from V and 3 from J; bases not matched to a gene: 7. CDR1 is GTSNPN and CDR2 is SVGIG in the germline V gene (reference sequence). This CDR3 spans 14 amino acids. Here the CDR3 reads CAWDQDRGDYGYTF. CDR3 sequence (DNA): TGTGCCTGGGACCAGGACAGGGGCGACTATGGCTACACCTTC. Based on the CDR3 plus reference TRBV30 and TRBJ1-2, the full variable domain is SQTIHQWPATLVQPVGSPLSLECTVEGTSNPNLYWYRQAAGRGLQLLFYSVGIGQISSEVPQNLSASRPQDRQFILSSKKLLLSDSGFYLCAWDQDRGDYGYTFGSGTRLTVV.

CDR3 DNA: TGTGCCAGCAGTTTTACTAGCGGCGGCAAAAACATTCAGTACTTC. Translated, it gives CASSFTSGGKNIQYF. The chain links TRBV12-3 or TRBV12-4 to TRBJ2-4; 8 positions agree with TRBD2. The CDR3 sequence is 15 residues long. V trimming: 3 bases; J trimming: 3 bases; junction bases outside the gene matches: 4.

This clonotype was recorded many times. This sequence joins TRBV10-3 and TRBJ2-5, with no clear D. The CDR3 runs to 13 residues. V lost 6 bases to trimming and J lost 5 bases, with 13 bases between them. From germline, CDR1 is ENHRY and CDR2 SYGVKD. CDR3 region: CAIRTGPRETQYF. The DNA for the CDR3 is TGTGCCATCAGGACGGGTCCGCGGGAGACCCAGTACTTC.

The gene calls are TRBV10-2 and TRBJ2-5; D may be TRBD2 (6 bases). Looked up from germline, CDR1 is WSHSY and CDR2 is SAAADI. V shed 5 bases and J shed 3 bases, with 16 bases lying between them. The CDR3 is 15 residues long. Written as DNA, the CDR3 is TGCGCCAGCAGTAGCCGGGACTCGGAGAAAGAGACCCAGTACTTC. Its translation: CASSSRDSEKETQYF.

This clonotype was found a few times. V and J are TRBV10-3 and TRBJ1-1; 9 nucleotides line up with TRBD1. Germline loops: CDR1 ENHRY, CDR2 SYGVKD. V trimming: 5 bases; J trimming: 5 bases; junction bases outside the gene matches: 6. The CDR3 has 14 residues. DNA of the CDR3: TGTGCCATCAGTTCATGGACAGGGGAAACTGAAGCTTTCTTT. Translating it yields CAISSWTGETEAFF.

This clonotype has more than one count but fewer than ten. The chain links TRBV20-1 to TRBJ1-6, with a possible D match to TRBD1 (5 bases). The V end was cut by 1 base, the J end by 2 bases, with 12 bases between. Germline V gives CDR1 DFQATT, CDR2 SNEGSKA (reference sequence). This CDR3 has 16 amino acids. The DNA of the CDR3 is TGCAGTGCTAGAGGCGAGGGGAGCCCCTATAATTCACCCCTCCACTTT. Translating it yields CSARGEGSPYNSPLHF.

The J gene is TRBJ2-7, the V gene TRBV27; the D gene could be TRBD1 or TRBD2 (5 bases each). The germline V gene encodes CDR1 MNHEY and CDR2 SMNVEV (reference sequence). The CDR3 length is 13 residues. Trimming cost V 4 bases and J 5 bases, with 12 bases left between them. The DNA for the CDR3 is TGTGCCAGCAGTTCCGGGACCGCGCACGAGCAGTACTTC. Amino acid sequence: CASSSGTAHEQYF.

This clonotype was seen only a few times. The gene calls are TRBV27 and TRBJ2-1; 9 bases line up with TRBD2. Germline V gene lookup returns CDR1 MNHEY and CDR2 SMNVEV (reference sequence). The CDR3 is made up of 16 amino acids. V dropped 3 bases and J dropped 2; count of bases not matched to a gene: 5. The CDR3 here is CASSFAGGLPYNEQFF. Here the CDR3 DNA reads TGTGCCAGCAGTTTTGCGGGGGGGCTCCCCTACAATGAGCAGTTCTTC.

Ten or more counts support this clonotype. The V and J genes are TRBV7-9 and TRBJ1-2; no definite D call. Trimming pared 4 bases from V and 1 base from J, leaving 10 bases between. Germline values: CDR1 SEHNR, CDR2 FQNEAQ (reference sequence). The CDR3 runs to 14 residues. The CDR3 region is CASSSRVDNYGYTF. CDR3 in DNA: TGTGCCAGCAGCTCAAGGGTGGATAACTATGGCTACACCTTC.

This clonotype was seen at least ten times. The genes are TRBV6-6 and TRBJ2-6; D perhaps matches TRBD1 (5 bases). The CDR3 runs 15 residues. Germline V lookup: CDR1 MNHNY, CDR2 SVGAGI (reference sequence). V was trimmed by 6 bases and J by 1 base, leaving 10 bases between them. Here the CDR3 DNA reads TGTGCCAGCAGCTTCTCAGGGTCTGGGGCCAACGTCCTGACTTTC. Protein product: CASSFSGSGANVLTF.

The CDR3: CASSPGGLEAFF. DNA of the CDR3: TGTGCCAGCAGCCCCGGTGGGCTTGAAGCTTTCTTT. This chain uses TRBV9 with TRBJ1-1; no clear D gene. The CDR3 consists of 12 residues. The ends were cut back, 4 bases at V and 7 bases at J, with 11 bases in the middle. The V gene's germline CDR1 is SGDLS and CDR2 YYNGEE.

This clonotype was found a few times. The chain employs TRBV6-5 and TRBJ2-3, with D perhaps matching TRBD2 (6 bases). Between the trimmed V and J ends, which lost 2 bases and 5 bases, there was a span of 14 bases. Germline V gene sequence: CDR1 MNHEY, CDR2 SVGAGI. There are 15 residues in the CDR3. The CDR3 bases are TGTGCCAGCAGTTACCCTTCATCCGGGGGAGATACGCAGTATTTT. This sequence encodes CASSYPSSGGDTQYF.

This clonotype was found many times. CDR3 nucleotides: TGTGCCAGCAGCTCGAAGGTTGGCCCTGAAGCTTTCTTT. It translates to CASSSKVGPEAFF. The chain couples TRBV7-6 to TRBJ1-1; D is undetermined. V was shortened by 4 bases and J by 6 bases, with 12 bases between the two germline ends. The CDR3 contains 13 residues. The germline V gene encodes CDR1 SGHVS and CDR2 FNYEAQ. Variable domain in full (rest from reference TRBV7-6 and TRBJ1-1): GAGVSQSPRYKVTKRGQDVALRCDPISGHVSLYWYRQALGQGPEFLTYFNYEAQQDKSGLPNDRFSAERPEGSISTLTIQRTEQRDSAMYRCASSSKVGPEAFFGQGTRLTVV.

This clonotype appeared a few times. The chain has TRBV23-1 and TRBJ1-1; no firm D call. TRBV23-1 is an ORF, and what it does is uncertain. V lost 0 bases to trimming and J lost 3 bases, with 11 bases between them. This CDR3 spans 15 amino acids. CDR3 DNA: TGCGCCAGCAGTCAATCCAAAGAGAGCGACACTGAAGCTTTCTTT. Encoded protein: CASSQSKESDTEAFF.